This T cell receptor (beta chain) was recorded in a study of T cell responses to AZD1222 COVID-19 vaccine. Study-level points and caveats: Researchers report vaccine-associated CD4 TCRs spanning spike, with dominance at 160-218 and 743-854. Scientists sampled the repertoires only once the peak T cell response had passed.

Generated by immunoSEQ multiplex PCR, the TCRdb table keeps only in-frame clones and is missing some. The data show 40,000 to 45,000 clones, around 80% seen once. V shed 0 bases, J shed 1 base, and the junction held 11 bases outside the gene matches. The CDR3 runs 19 residues. The germline gives CDR1 SGHRS, CDR2 YFSETQ. As to this clone: As yet, its antigen is unknown.

Sequenced material: peripheral blood, taken 28 days after the second dose of the MenACWY control vaccine. The genes are TRBV5-1 and TRBJ1-5; 9 bases are a match to TRBD1. The receptor's source is an adult who received the MenACWY meningococcal vaccine as a control. Here the CDR3 reads CASSLGSTGGGGSNQPQHF. The DNA for the CDR3 is TGCGCCAGCAGCTTGGGTTCCACAGGGGGCGGAGGAAGCAATCAGCCCCAGCATTTT.